These 15 T cell receptor beta chains came from one sample sequenced in a study of PD-L1 blockade in urothelial cancer listed by TCRdb under 2017. The receptor library was made with the immunoSEQ multiplex PCR assay. TCRdb took this table from immuneACCESS and kept in-frame rearrangements with V and J called. Such tables lack part of the clones; where checked against another copy, unresolved V genes explain under half of the gap, and the rest is unexplained. Recorded for this sample are 100,000 or so clones; approximately 85% of them occurred a single time. Around 2.4% of the sample comes from the top ten. The sample was PBMCs, taken around atezolizumab (anti-PD-L1) treatment. The receptors come from a man aged 50-60 years with urothelial cancer.

The rearrangement uses TRBV5-1 and TRBJ2-7; D perhaps matches TRBD2 (6 bases). Germline assignment: CDR1 SGHRS and CDR2 YFSETQ. Between the trimmed V and J ends, which lost 4 bases and 0 bases, there was a span of 14 bases. The CDR3 covers 15 residues. Here the CDR3 reads CASSLMGGTSYEQYF. CDR3 DNA: TGCGCCAGCAGCCTCATGGGGGGAACCTCCTACGAGCAGTACTTC.

The chain recombines TRBV6-6 with TRBJ1-2; possibly TRBD1 for D (5 bases). This CDR3 contains 11 residues. Germline CDR1 reads MNHNY; CDR2 reads SVGAGI (reference sequence). Between the trimmed V and J ends, which lost 6 bases and 8 bases, there was a span of 10 bases. The CDR3 spells CASSQGSGYTF. The CDR3 nucleotides are TGTGCCAGCAGCCAGGGATCAGGCTACACCTTC.

The genes are TRBV28 and TRBJ2-5; 14 nucleotides line up with TRBD2. The germline CDR1 and CDR2 sequences are MDHEN and SYDVKM. V shed 6 bases, J shed 5 bases, and the junction held 11 bases outside the gene matches. This CDR3 contains 17 residues. This CDR3 is CASRVPGLAGVGETQYF. As DNA, the CDR3 is TGTGCCAGCAGGGTTCCGGGACTAGCGGGAGTAGGGGAGACCCAGTACTTC.

This clone was observed a handful of times. The rearrangement joins TRBV2 to TRBJ1-5; unclear D gene. Trimming cost V 7 bases and J 7 bases, with 14 bases left between them. The CDR3 spans 13 residues. The V gene's germline CDR1 is SNHLY and CDR2 FYNNEI. CDR3 protein: CASTTYPNQPQHF. CDR3 bases: TGTGCCAGCACAACTTACCCTAACCAGCCCCAGCATTTT.

The rearrangement uses TRBV7-9 and TRBJ2-5; tentative D call: TRBD2 (6 bases). V lost 3 bases, J lost 1 base, and 9 bases lay in between. Germline CDR1 SEHNR, CDR2 FQNEAQ (reference sequence). This CDR3 contains 14 residues. The CDR3 DNA reads TGTGCCAGCAGCTTGGGGGGTATCCAAGAGACCCAGTACTTC. Protein product: CASSLGGIQETQYF.

This clone was seen only a few times. The genes are TRBV30 and TRBJ1-2; 9 bases line up with TRBD1. This CDR3 contains 14 residues. Germline trimming cut 3 bases from V and 6 bases from J; bases unmatched to any gene: 8. The germline gives CDR1 GTSNPN, CDR2 SVGIG (reference sequence). The CDR3 here is CAWRLSGTGNGYTF. Written as DNA, the CDR3 is TGTGCCTGGAGATTATCAGGGACAGGGAATGGCTACACCTTC.

The chain links TRBV9 to TRBJ2-3; no clear D gene. Germline CDR1 and CDR2: SGDLS and YYNGEE. This CDR3 has 14 residues. V dropped 0 bases and J dropped 6 bases, with 11 bases sitting between them. The CDR3 reads CASSVGGLSDTQYF. CDR3 DNA: TGTGCCAGCAGCGTAGGAGGCCTCTCCGATACGCAGTATTTT.

The chain links TRBV12-5 to TRBJ2-1, with TRBD1 matching 8 bases. This CDR3 has 14 amino acids. V lost 5 bases to trimming and J lost 6 bases; unmatched junction nucleotides: 6. From germline, CDR1 is LGHNT and CDR2 FRNRAP. The CDR3 protein is CASGRDGTGNEQFF. The DNA for the CDR3 is TGTGCTAGTGGTCGGGACGGGACAGGCAATGAGCAGTTCTTC.

The rearrangement joins TRBV5-1 to TRBJ1-3, with unresolved D. Germline V lookup: CDR1 SGHRS, CDR2 YFSETQ. The CDR3 has 13 amino acids. V shed 7 bases and J shed 4 bases, with 12 bases lying between them. The CDR3 region is CASRPEGGNTIYF. The CDR3 DNA reads TGCGCCAGCCGCCCGGAGGGAGGAAACACCATATATTTT.

This chain connects TRBV7-9 to TRBJ2-7; D might be TRBD1 (5 bases). With 6 bases removed from V and 5 bases from J, the gap between germline ends came to 11 bases. Per the germline V gene, CDR1 is SEHNR and CDR2 is FQNEAQ (reference sequence). The CDR3 loop spans 12 amino acids. The CDR3: CASRAGFHEQYF. As DNA, the CDR3 is TGTGCCAGCAGGGCAGGGTTTCACGAGCAGTACTTC.

The DNA of the CDR3 is TGCAGCGCGGGGGTTAACTATGGCTACACCTTC. This codes for CSAGVNYGYTF. This rearrangement joins TRBV29-1 to TRBJ1-2, with D possibly being TRBD1 (5 bases). Germline CDR1 reads SQVTM; CDR2 reads ANQGSEA. This CDR3 is 11 amino acids long. V was shortened by 7 bases and J by 1 base, with 7 bases between the two germline ends.

This chain joins TRBV4-1 and TRBJ2-3; TRBD2 might be the D (6 bases). V lost 3 bases and J 6 bases, leaving 19 bases between the germline ends. The V gene's germline CDR1 is MGHRA and CDR2 YSYEKL. This CDR3 region has 16 residues. CDR3 nucleotide sequence: TGCGCCAGCAGCCAGCCGGGGGTGGCTGTTGTGGATACGCAGTATTTT. It is translated as CASSQPGVAVVDTQYF.

Note on this clone: Other DNA sequences in this specimen translate into the identical CDR3. The V gene is TRBV30, the J gene TRBJ2-1; 14 nucleotides agree with TRBD2. This CDR3 has 14 amino acids. Germline V gives CDR1 GTSNPN, CDR2 SVGIG (reference sequence). The trim removed 5 bases at V and 9 bases at J, leaving 6 bases unmatched. The CDR3 bases are TGTGCCTGGCGACTAGCGGGAGGGCCCGGTGAGCAGTTCTTC. Amino acids: CAWRLAGGPGEQFF.

Concerning this clone itself: The same CDR3 also results from other DNA sequences found in this sample. The V and J genes are TRBV27 and TRBJ1-2, with a weak D call TRBD1 (6 bases). V was shortened by 6 bases and J by 4 bases, with 12 bases between the two germline ends. CDR1 and CDR2 (germline): MNHEY, SMNVEV (reference sequence). The CDR3 is 13 amino acids. The CDR3 nucleotides read TGTGCCAGCAGCCGAACAGGGTTCTATGGCTACACCTTC. It specifies CASSRTGFYGYTF.

The chain is built from TRBV9 and TRBJ1-2; D possibly corresponds to TRBD1 (6 bases). Deletions cut 3 bases from V and 4 bases from J, with 10 bases between. Germline V gene data show CDR1 as SGDLS and CDR2 as YYNGEE. The CDR3 sequence is 13 residues long. In DNA form, the CDR3 reads TGTGCCAGCAGCGCAACAGGGAGCTATGGCTACACCTTC. Its translation: CASSATGSYGYTF.